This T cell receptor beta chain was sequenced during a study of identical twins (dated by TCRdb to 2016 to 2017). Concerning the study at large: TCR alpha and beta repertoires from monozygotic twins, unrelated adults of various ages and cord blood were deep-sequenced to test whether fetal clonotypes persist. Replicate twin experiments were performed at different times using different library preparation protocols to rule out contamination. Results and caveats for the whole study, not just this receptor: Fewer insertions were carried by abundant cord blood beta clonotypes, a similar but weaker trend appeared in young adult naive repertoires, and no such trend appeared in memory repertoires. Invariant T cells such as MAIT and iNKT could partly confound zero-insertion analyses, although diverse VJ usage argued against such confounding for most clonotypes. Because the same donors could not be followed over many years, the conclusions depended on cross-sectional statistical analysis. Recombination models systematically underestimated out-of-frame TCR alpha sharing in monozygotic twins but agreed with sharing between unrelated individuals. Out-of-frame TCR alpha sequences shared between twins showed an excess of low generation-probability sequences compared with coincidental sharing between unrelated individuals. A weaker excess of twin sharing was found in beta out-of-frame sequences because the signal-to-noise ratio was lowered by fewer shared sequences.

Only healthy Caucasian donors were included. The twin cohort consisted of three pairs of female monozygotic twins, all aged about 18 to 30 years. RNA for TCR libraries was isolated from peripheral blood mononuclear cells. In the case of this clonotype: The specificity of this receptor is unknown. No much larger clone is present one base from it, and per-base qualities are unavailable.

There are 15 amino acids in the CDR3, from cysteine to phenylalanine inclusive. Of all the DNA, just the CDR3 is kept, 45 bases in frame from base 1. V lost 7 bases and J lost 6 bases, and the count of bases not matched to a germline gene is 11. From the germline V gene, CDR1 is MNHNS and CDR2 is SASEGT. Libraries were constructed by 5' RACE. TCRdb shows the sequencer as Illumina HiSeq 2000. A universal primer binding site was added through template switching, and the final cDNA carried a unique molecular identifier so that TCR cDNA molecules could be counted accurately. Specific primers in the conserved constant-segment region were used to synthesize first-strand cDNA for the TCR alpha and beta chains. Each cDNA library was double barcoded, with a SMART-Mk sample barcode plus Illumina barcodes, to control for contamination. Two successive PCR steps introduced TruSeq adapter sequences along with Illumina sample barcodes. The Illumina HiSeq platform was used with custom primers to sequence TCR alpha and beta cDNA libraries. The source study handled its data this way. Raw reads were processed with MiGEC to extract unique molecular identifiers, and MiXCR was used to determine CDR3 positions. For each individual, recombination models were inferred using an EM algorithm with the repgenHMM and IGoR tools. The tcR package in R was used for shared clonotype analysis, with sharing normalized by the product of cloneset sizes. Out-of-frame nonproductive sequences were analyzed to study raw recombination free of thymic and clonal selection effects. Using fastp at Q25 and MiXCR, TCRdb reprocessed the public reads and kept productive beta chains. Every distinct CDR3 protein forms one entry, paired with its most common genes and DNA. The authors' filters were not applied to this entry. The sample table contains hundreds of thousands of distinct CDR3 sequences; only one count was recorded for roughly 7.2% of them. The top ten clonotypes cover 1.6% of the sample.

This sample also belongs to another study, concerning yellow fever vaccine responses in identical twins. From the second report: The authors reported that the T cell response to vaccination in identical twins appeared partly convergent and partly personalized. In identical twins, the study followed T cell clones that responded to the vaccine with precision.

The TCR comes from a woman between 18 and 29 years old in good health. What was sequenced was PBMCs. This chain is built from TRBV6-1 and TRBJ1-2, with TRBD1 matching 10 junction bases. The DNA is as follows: TGTGCCAGCACCCAGGGACAGGGGATGAGAGATGGCTACACCTTC. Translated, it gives CASTQGQGMRDGYTF.